Below, 18 T cell receptor beta chains from the same sample are listed, as sequenced in a study of human T cells and chemical hapten exposure. Sample time point: patch test 2, 6 weeks after DPC sensitization. Treatment reported: therapeutic diphenylcyclopropenone sensitization with weekly scalp DPC. TCRdb re-called the RACE reads with MiXCR, one entry per CDR3 protein. The table has about 69,000 distinct CDR3 sequences, around a tenth seen once; the top ten hold around 6.8%. The source was whole blood, collected in connection with sensitization to the hapten diphenylcyclopropenone (DPC). The source of these receptors is a woman aged 50 to 60 with alopecia areata. Some clones in this sample may be carry-over from other donors' samples.

This clonotype has only a few counts. The chain recombines TRBV5-8 with TRBJ1-1; D is undetermined. The CDR3 extends over 14 amino acids. Germline V gene lookup returns CDR1 SGHTS and CDR2 YDEGEE. V lost 3 bases and J lost 2, with 11 bases in between. In nucleotides, the CDR3 is TGTGCCAGCAGCTCTGGTCAGGACAACACTGAAGCTTTCTTT. Its protein product is CASSSGQDNTEAFF.

This clonotype was seen ten or more times. This sequence joins TRBV7-2 and TRBJ2-1; D uncertain. CDR3 length equals 13 residues. In germline, CDR1 is SGHTA, CDR2 FQGNSA. Trimming stripped 2 bases from V and 7 bases from J, with 9 bases between. The CDR3 coding sequence is TGTGCCAGCAGCTTACTTCGGATAAATGAGCAGTTCTTC. Protein: CASSLLRINEQFF.

This clonotype was counted a few times. The V and J genes are TRBV18 and TRBJ2-7; 7 bases line up with TRBD1. This CDR3 has 15 residues. Germline V CDR1 and CDR2: KGHSH, LQKENI. Germline trimming cut 5 bases from V and 4 bases from J; bases unmatched to any gene: 11. The CDR3 region has the DNA TGTGCCAGCTCAGCGACCCGGGACAGTACTTACGAGCAGTACTTC. Translated: CASSATRDSTYEQYF. The complete variable domain, with remaining parts taken from reference TRBV18 and TRBJ2-7, reads NAGVMQNPRHLVRRRGQEARLRCSPMKGHSHVYWYRQLPEEGLKFMVYLQKENIIDESGMPKERFSAEFPKEGPSILRIQQVVRGDSAAYFCASSATRDSTYEQYFGPGTRLTVT.

This clonotype was seen many times. The chain carries TRBV29-1 and TRBJ1-5; D might be TRBD1 (6 bases). CDR3 length: 12 amino acids. In germline, CDR1 is SQVTM, CDR2 ANQGSEA. Trimming took off 6 bases at V and 5 bases at J, with 11 bases between the two ends. The CDR3 is CSVREGDQPQHF. In nucleotides, the CDR3 is TGCAGCGTAAGAGAGGGGGATCAGCCCCAGCATTTT.

This clonotype was picked up many times. V gene TRBV3-1 combines with J gene TRBJ1-1; TRBD1 aligns across 8 bases. This CDR3 is built from 13 residues. J gave up 1 base and V 8 bases, and 3 bases lay outside the gene matches. The germline V gene encodes CDR1 LGHDT and CDR2 YNNKEL (reference sequence). In DNA, the CDR3 is TGTGCCAGCCTCGGACAGGGGAACACTGAAGCTTTCTTT. Its protein is CASLGQGNTEAFF.

This clonotype has a count of ten or more. V gene TRBV11-2 combines with J gene TRBJ2-1; D may be TRBD2 (5 bases). The germline V gene has CDR1 SGHAT and CDR2 FQNNGV. The V and J ends lost 4 bases and 3 bases respectively, with 16 bases between them. This CDR3 is built from 16 residues. The CDR3 DNA is TGTGCCAGCAGCTCCCGAGGACTCCGCGTCTACAATGAGCAGTTCTTC. It yields the protein CASSSRGLRVYNEQFF. Supplemented by reference TRBV11-2 and TRBJ2-1, the full variable domain reads EAGVAQSPRYKIIEKRQSVAFWCNPISGHATLYWYQQILGQGPKLLIQFQNNGVVDDSQLPKDRFSAERLKGVDSTLKIQPAKLEDSAVYLCASSSRGLRVYNEQFFGPGTRLTVL.

Many counts were recorded for this clonotype. This chain uses TRBV21-1 with TRBJ2-7; no DNA check was done on the table's D call, TRBD1. TRBV21-1 is deemed a pseudogene. This CDR3 is 18 amino acids long. In DNA form, the CDR3 reads TGTGCCAGCAGCAAAGAAAATCTGGGACGGGCGCCCCACTACGAGCAGTACTTC. Protein: CASSKENLGRAPHYEQYF.

There are many counts of this clonotype. The chain links TRBV29-1 to TRBJ2-7; D is undetermined. The V end lost 7 bases, the J end lost 0 bases, and 13 bases lay between the germline ends. Germline V CDR1 and CDR2: SQVTM, ANQGSEA. This CDR3 comprises 13 residues. The CDR3 nucleotides read TGCAGCGGAAAGGACGGGTTCTCCTACGAGCAGTACTTC. Its translation: CSGKDGFSYEQYF.

This clonotype was counted only a few times. DNA for the CDR3: TGTGCCAGCAGCTTAGCATGGGGAGATACGCAGTATTTT. It yields the protein CASSLAWGDTQYF. This sequence joins TRBV7-6 and TRBJ2-3; the D is unclear. Germline V gives CDR1 SGHVS, CDR2 FNYEAQ. V lost 0 bases and J lost 5, with 6 bases in between. The length of the CDR3 is 13 residues.

At least ten counts were recorded for this clonotype. The V call is TRBV18, the J call TRBJ2-7, with TRBD2 matching 7 bases. Germline V gene lookup returns CDR1 KGHSH and CDR2 LQKENI. This CDR3 has 15 residues. The trim removed 4 bases at V and 3 bases at J, leaving 9 bases unmatched. In nucleotides, the CDR3 is TGTGCCAGCTCACGAGGCTCTAGCGGAAACTACGAGCAGTACTTC. Encoded protein: CASSRGSSGNYEQYF.

Ten or more counts support this clonotype. V is TRBV29-1 and J is TRBJ2-1; no reliable D call. With 7 bases removed from V and 6 bases from J, the gap between germline ends came to 7 bases. The CDR3 length is 10 residues. The germline CDR1 and CDR2 sequences are SQVTM and ANQGSEA. This CDR3 is CSARLNEQFF. The CDR3 nucleotides are TGCAGCGCCCGCCTCAATGAGCAGTTCTTC.

This chain uses TRBV29-1 with TRBJ2-5, with 8 bases aligning to TRBD1. CDR1 is SQVTM, CDR2 ANQGSEA, per germline. J was trimmed by 4 bases and V by 1 base; bases with no gene match: 2. The CDR3 extends over 13 amino acids. CDR3 DNA sequence: TGCAGCGTTGAAGTGACAGGGGTAGAGACCCAGTACTTC. Residues: CSVEVTGVETQYF.

The V call is TRBV12-3 or TRBV12-4, the J call TRBJ2-7; D unresolved. The CDR3 contains 12 residues. Trimming left V 3 bases short and J 6 bases short, with 9 bases between. The CDR3 DNA reads TGTGCCAGCAGTTTTAACCCTATCGAGCAGTACTTC. This codes for CASSFNPIEQYF.

This clonotype has a count of ten or more. Compared with germline, one end of the junction differs, possibly owing to a read error. V gene TRBV6-1 combines with J gene TRBJ1-4; 7 nucleotides line up with TRBD1. Germline V gene sequence: CDR1 MNHNS, CDR2 SASEGT. CDR3 size: 12 residues. The CDR3: CASSEGQGFSHF. Here the CDR3 DNA reads TGTGCCAGCAGTGAAGGACAGGGTTTTTCGCATTTT.

The sample holds a few counts of this clonotype. The chain recombines TRBV19 with TRBJ1-5, with 7 bases that match TRBD1. Germline assignment: CDR1 LNHDA and CDR2 SQIVND (reference sequence). V shed 11 bases and J 10 bases; nucleotides not matched to a gene: 14. The CDR3 has 13 amino acids. CDR3 DNA sequence: TGTGCCTCCTCGGGACAGATGTCTCTTCCCCAGCATTTT. It is translated as CASSGQMSLPQHF.

This chain links TRBV2 with TRBJ2-5; 11 bases align to TRBD2. Germline V gives CDR1 SNHLY, CDR2 FYNNEI. This CDR3 region has 15 residues. V was clipped by 6 bases and J by 7 bases; unmatched bases: 10. The CDR3 bases are TGTGCCAGCAGCGGGACTAGCGGTTCCTGGTGGACCCAGTACTTC. Amino acids: CASSGTSGSWWTQYF.

This clonotype has ten or more counts. V usage is TRBV4-2 and J usage is TRBJ2-3, with D possibly matching TRBD2 (5 bases). V gave up 4 bases and J gave up 4 bases, with 18 bases separating them. This CDR3 is built from 16 residues. Germline CDR1 and CDR2: LGHNA and YNFKEQ. The DNA of the CDR3 is TGTGCCAGCAGCCGCGCGGGCCCCCGTGGGTCAGATACGCAGTATTTT. It translates to CASSRAGPRGSDTQYF.

This clonotype was picked up a small number of times. The CDR3 protein is CASSFLTGELFF. CDR3 in DNA: TGTGCCAGCAGTTTCCTCACCGGGGAGCTGTTTTTT. V and J are TRBV27 and TRBJ2-2; D remains unclear. Per germline, CDR1 MNHEY and CDR2 SMNVEV (reference sequence). The length of the CDR3 is 12 residues. The V end was cut by 3 bases, the J end by 4 bases, with 3 bases between.